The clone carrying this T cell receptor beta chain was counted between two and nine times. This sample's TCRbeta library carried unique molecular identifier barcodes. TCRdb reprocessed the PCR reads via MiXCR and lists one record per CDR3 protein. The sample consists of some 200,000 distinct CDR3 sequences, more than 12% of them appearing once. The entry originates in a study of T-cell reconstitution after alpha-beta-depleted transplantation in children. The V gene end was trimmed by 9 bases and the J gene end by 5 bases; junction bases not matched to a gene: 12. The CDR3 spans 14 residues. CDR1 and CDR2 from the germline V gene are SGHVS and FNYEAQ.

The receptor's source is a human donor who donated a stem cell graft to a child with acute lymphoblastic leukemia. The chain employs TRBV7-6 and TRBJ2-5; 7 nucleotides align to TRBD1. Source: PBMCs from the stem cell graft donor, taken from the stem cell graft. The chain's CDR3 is CASVLTGVAETQYF. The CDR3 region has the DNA TGTGCCAGTGTCCTTACAGGGGTCGCGGAGACCCAGTACTTC.